This TCR beta chain came from a study of T cells in localized non-small cell lung cancer. Broader study findings: Because only a single region of the tumor was sequenced, heterogeneity remains possible. Uninvolved adjacent lung showed the highest T cell clonality, exceeding tumor.

The CDR3 has 12 amino acids. Germline V gene sequence: CDR1 SEHNR, CDR2 FQNEAQ (reference sequence). With 5 bases removed from V and 5 bases from J, the gap between germline ends came to 9 bases. Repertoires were generated with immunoSEQ multiplex PCR, while TCRdb's copy carries only in-frame clones and drops some. This sample has around 20,000 clones; over 80% occur once, and the top ten carry under 3.5%. As to this clone: What it recognizes is unknown.

The sequencing used peripheral blood, collected before any cancer treatment. The J gene is TRBJ2-5, the V gene TRBV7-9, with a weak D call TRBD2 (6 bases). The source of this sequence is a woman aged 40-75 years with stage I lung adenocarcinoma. The CDR3 sequence: CASSRAGETQYF. CDR3 coding DNA: TGTGCCAGCAGCCGGGCGGGGGAGACCCAGTACTTC. Supplemented by reference TRBV7-9 and TRBJ2-5, the full variable domain reads DTGVSQNPRHKITKRGQNVTFRCDPISEHNRLYWYRQTLGQGPEFLTYFQNEAQLEKSRLLSDRFSAERPKGSFSTLEIQRTEQGDSAMYLCASSRAGETQYFGPGTRLLVL.